This entry lists 30 T cell receptor beta chains sequenced from one sample in a study of OX40 agonist ivuxolimab in advanced cancers. Clones were sequenced by immunoSEQ multiplex PCR, and TCRdb holds only the in-frame ones, with some missing. The data show fewer than 60,000 clones, with approximately 90% seen just once and roughly 12% held by the top ten. This specimen was CD4+ or CD8+ T cells sorted from blood, taken in a trial of the OX40 agonist ivuxolimab. The receptors shown here come from an adult with an advanced solid tumor such as melanoma, head and neck, liver or kidney cancer.

This clone has a handful of counts. The chain has TRBV21-1 and TRBJ1-1. TRBV21-1 is a recognized pseudogene. CDR3 length: 15 residues. For the CDR3, the DNA is TGTGCCAGCAGCAAATATCCGGTTTTGAACACTGAAGCTTTCTTT. Protein sequence: CASSKYPVLNTEAFF.

The chain recombines TRBV2 with TRBJ1-2; 10 bases agree with TRBD1. Germline V lookup: CDR1 SNHLY, CDR2 FYNNEI. V gave up 8 bases and J gave up 6 bases; unmatched junction bases: 12. This CDR3 is built from 15 residues. In DNA, the CDR3 is TGTGCCAGCCAAGAGGAGAAGACAGGGGGCAATGGCTACACCTTC. This sequence encodes CASQEEKTGGNGYTF.

The genes are TRBV11-3 and TRBJ2-3; the D gene could be TRBD1 or TRBD2 (6 bases each). The ends were cut back, 1 base at V and 0 bases at J, with 23 bases in the middle. Germline V gene data show CDR1 as SGHNT and CDR2 as YENEEA. This CDR3 spans 20 amino acids. The CDR3 sequence is CASSLGGGPWTRTSTDTQYF. The DNA for the CDR3 is TGTGCCAGCAGCTTAGGTGGGGGGCCGTGGACCCGGACGAGCACAGATACGCAGTATTTT.

This rearrangement joins TRBV11-2 to TRBJ1-3; 7 positions agree with TRBD1. The CDR3 is 19 amino acids. Germline CDR1 is SGHAT and CDR2 is FQNNGV. Germline trimming cut 3 bases from V and 0 bases from J; bases unmatched to any gene: 14. The CDR3 DNA reads TGTGCCAGCAGCTTGTTGGGGGGGGACAGCCAGAGCTCTGGAAACACCATATATTTT. Translating gives CASSLLGGDSQSSGNTIYF.

This rearrangement joins TRBV4-1 to TRBJ1-1; D possibly corresponds to TRBD1 (5 bases). This CDR3 contains 17 residues. In germline, CDR1 is MGHRA, CDR2 YSYEKL. V was shortened by 0 bases and J by 1 base, with 15 bases between the two germline ends. The chain's CDR3 is CASSQDGGRTRNTEAFF. CDR3 bases: TGCGCCAGCAGCCAAGATGGGGGAAGGACGAGGAACACTGAAGCTTTCTTT.

This clone was picked up one time. The chain employs TRBV11-2 and TRBJ2-7; TRBD1 aligns across 10 bases. The CDR3 contains 17 residues. V was clipped by 8 bases and J by 4 bases; unmatched bases: 17. Germline CDR1 is SGHAT and CDR2 is FQNNGV. In nucleotides, the CDR3 is TGTGCCAGCCGGATGGGACAGGGGATTCTAAAAGGGTACGAGCAGTACTTC. Protein sequence: CASRMGQGILKGYEQYF.

CDR3 DNA sequence: TGCGCCAGCAGCCTGTGTGAAGGGGTGTGCGAGCAGTACTTC. It specifies CASSLCEGVCEQYF. The V gene is TRBV5-1, the J gene TRBJ2-7; D may be TRBD1 (5 bases). This CDR3 is 14 amino acids long. Germline assignment: CDR1 SGHRS and CDR2 YFSETQ. Trimming pared 4 bases from V and 6 bases from J, leaving 17 bases between.

The V and J genes are TRBV7-2 and TRBJ2-7, with 9 bases fitting TRBD2. Germline lookup yields CDR1 SGHTA and CDR2 FQGNSA. The V gene end was trimmed by 4 bases and the J gene end by 4 bases; junction bases not matched to a gene: 11. The CDR3 consists of 16 residues. In DNA, the CDR3 is TGTGCCAGCAGCTCCGGGCTGCGGGGGGGCCTTTACGAGCAGTACTTC. It encodes CASSSGLRGGLYEQYF.

The chain recombines TRBV14 with TRBJ2-3; no firm D call. This CDR3 spans 15 amino acids. Trimming pared 4 bases from V and 4 bases from J, leaving 15 bases between. Germline V CDR1 and CDR2: SGHDN, FVKESK. The CDR3 bases are TGTGCCAGCAGCCCCCGTCCCGTCGCCGCAGATACGCAGTATTTT. It specifies CASSPRPVAADTQYF.

The V and J genes are TRBV18 and TRBJ1-1, with 8 bases matching TRBD1. V lost 6 bases and J lost 12; bases outside the gene matches: 15. In germline, CDR1 is KGHSH, CDR2 LQKENI. The CDR3 runs to 14 residues. CDR3 in DNA: TGTGCCAGCTCTCGCGAACTCCAGGGACAGGCCACTTTCTTT. This codes for CASSRELQGQATFF.

This clone was observed a handful of times. The chain joins TRBV2 to TRBJ2-2, with a possible D match to TRBD1 (5 bases). V dropped 7 bases and J dropped 8 bases, with 14 bases sitting between them. This CDR3 has 13 residues. CDR1 SNHLY and CDR2 FYNNEI come from the germline V gene. For the CDR3, the DNA is TGTGCCAGCAAGCCGCAGGGCGCGGGGGAGCTGTTTTTT. The encoded protein is CASKPQGAGELFF.

This clone appeared a single time. V gene TRBV6-5 combines with J gene TRBJ2-3; D is perhaps TRBD1 (6 bases). The CDR3 runs 14 residues. Trimming took 5 bases from V and 1 from J, leaving 10 bases between them. Per the germline V gene, CDR1 is MNHEY and CDR2 is SVGAGI. The CDR3 reads CASSLGGGTDTQYF. In DNA, the CDR3 is TGTGCCAGCAGTCTAGGGGGAGGCACAGATACGCAGTATTTT.

V usage is TRBV4-2 and J usage is TRBJ1-1; D may be TRBD1 (5 bases). From germline, CDR1 is LGHNA and CDR2 YNFKEQ. The length of the CDR3 is 16 residues. V gave up 4 bases and J gave up 1 base, with 16 bases separating them. The CDR3 bases are TGTGCCAGCAGCCCTAGAGGGGCCGCCGAGAACACTGAAGCTTTCTTT. Its translation: CASSPRGAAENTEAFF.

CDR3 in amino acids: CASSLARLNTGELFF. DNA for the CDR3: TGCGCCAGCAGCTTGGCCCGTTTGAACACCGGGGAGCTGTTTTTT. V and J are TRBV5-1 and TRBJ2-2; D uncertain. V lost 0 bases and J 1 base, leaving 7 bases between the germline ends. The V gene's germline CDR1 is SGHRS and CDR2 YFSETQ. The CDR3 length is 15 residues.

The chain combines TRBV6-5 with TRBJ1-5; D gene ambiguous. Trimming left V 6 bases short and J 5 bases short, with 8 bases between. CDR3 length: 12 residues. Germline assignment: CDR1 MNHEY and CDR2 SVGAGI. The CDR3 DNA reads TGTGCCAGCAGCTCCAGCCATCAGCCCCAGCATTTT. Amino acid sequence: CASSSSHQPQHF.

The chain uses TRBV12-5 and TRBJ2-1; 8 nucleotides match TRBD2. Trimming cost V 6 bases and J 7 bases; bases outside gene matches: 5. CDR1 LGHNT and CDR2 FRNRAP come from the germline V gene. The length of the CDR3 is 13 residues. Here the CDR3 DNA reads TGTGCTAGTGGAAGAGCGGGGGTTAATGAGCAGTTCTTC. Protein product: CASGRAGVNEQFF.

The J gene is TRBJ1-1, the V gene TRBV7-3; no clear D gene. The CDR3 runs 14 residues. V gave up 0 bases and J gave up 2 bases, with 7 bases separating them. Germline V lookup: CDR1 SGHTA, CDR2 FQGTGA. Written as DNA, the CDR3 is TGTGCCAGCAGCTTAACCGGCCGAAACACTGAAGCTTTCTTT. Its protein product is CASSLTGRNTEAFF.

This clone showed up just once. The rearrangement joins TRBV7-8 to TRBJ2-5, with unresolved D. V lost 2 bases and J 5 bases, leaving 9 bases between the germline ends. The CDR3 has 13 amino acids. Per the germline V gene, CDR1 is SGHVS and CDR2 is FQNEAQ. The CDR3 sequence: CASSLRVGETQYF. The CDR3 DNA is TGTGCCAGCAGCTTAAGGGTGGGGGAGACCCAGTACTTC.

As for this clone: This sample includes further DNA sequences coding for the same CDR3. The gene calls are TRBV10-3 and TRBJ2-3; 15 bases are a match to TRBD2. Germline CDR1 and CDR2: ENHRY and SYGVKD. The J segment lost 3 bases and the V segment lost 10 bases, leaving 5 bases of the junction unmatched. This CDR3 contains 15 residues. This CDR3 is CATQGLAGGTDTQYF. CDR3 DNA sequence: TGTGCCACCCAGGGACTAGCGGGGGGAACAGATACGCAGTATTTT.

CDR3 sequence reads: CASSGLTASTDTQYF. CDR3 sequence (DNA): TGTGCCAGCAGCGGCCTCACCGCTAGCACAGATACGCAGTATTTT. This chain links TRBV11-2 with TRBJ2-3; D gene unclear. V lost 5 bases and J lost 0, with 12 bases in between. Germline assignment: CDR1 SGHAT and CDR2 FQNNGV. This CDR3 has 15 residues.

The CDR3 region is CASSQLRGGEAFF. The CDR3 DNA sequence: TGTGCCAGCAGCCAACTCCGGGGCGGAGAAGCTTTCTTT. This chain uses TRBV27 with TRBJ1-1; a weak D match, TRBD1 (5 bases). From germline, CDR1 is MNHEY and CDR2 SMNVEV (reference sequence). CDR3 length equals 13 residues. V was cut by 6 bases and J by 8 bases, with 16 bases left in between.

In DNA form, the CDR3 reads TGTGCCAGCAGTCGATCCCCCCGACAGGGGGCTTACGAGCAGTACTTC. Residues: CASSRSPRQGAYEQYF. The J gene is TRBJ2-5, the V gene TRBV28, with 10 bases identical to TRBD1. The closer fit of TRBJ2-7 to the DNA end suggests the J call may be wrong. The CDR3 extends over 16 amino acids. Germline lookup yields CDR1 MDHEN and CDR2 SYDVKM.

The V and J genes are TRBV7-9 and TRBJ2-5; maybe TRBD1 (5 bases). The J call may be wrong; the DNA end is better matched by TRBJ2-7. Looked up from germline, CDR1 is SEHNR and CDR2 is FQNEAQ (reference sequence). This CDR3 comprises 12 residues. The CDR3 DNA is TGTGCCAGCAGCTTAGTCAGGGACGAGCAGTACTTC. It yields the protein CASSLVRDEQYF.

The rearrangement joins TRBV10-3 to TRBJ1-2, with D tentatively TRBD1 (5 bases). The CDR3 is made up of 13 amino acids. V was clipped by 8 bases and J by 5 bases, with 15 bases between them. Germline lookup yields CDR1 ENHRY and CDR2 SYGVKD. CDR3 in DNA: TGTGCCATCGGTCCCGGGACTCATTATGGCTACACCTTC. Translation gives CAIGPGTHYGYTF.

This sequence joins TRBV6-1 and TRBJ2-2; TRBD1 might be the D (6 bases). This CDR3 contains 14 residues. Trimming pared 5 bases from V and 5 bases from J, leaving 12 bases between. The germline V gene has CDR1 MNHNS and CDR2 SASEGT. Here the CDR3 DNA reads TGTGCCAGCAGTTCCGGGACACAGACCGGGGAGCTGTTTTTT. Amino acids: CASSSGTQTGELFF.

V is TRBV2 and J is TRBJ2-5; the match to TRBD2 covers 15 bases. CDR3 length equals 16 residues. V gave up 5 bases and J gave up 7 bases; unmatched junction bases: 8. Per germline, CDR1 SNHLY and CDR2 FYNNEI. The CDR3 region has the DNA TGTGCCAGCAGTCTCGGACTAGCGGGGGGGACGGGGACCCAGTACTTC. Amino acid sequence: CASSLGLAGGTGTQYF.

The V and J genes are TRBV2 and TRBJ2-5, with a tentative D call TRBD2 (7 bases). Germline CDR1 and CDR2: SNHLY and FYNNEI. V lost 4 bases and J 3 bases, leaving 15 bases between the germline ends. This CDR3 comprises 15 residues. CDR3 sequence: CASSGGEGQEETQYF. CDR3 nucleotides: TGTGCCAGCAGTGGAGGGGAGGGACAAGAAGAGACCCAGTACTTC.

The J gene is TRBJ1-3, the V gene TRBV4-2; D uncertain. The V gene lost 0 bases and the J gene lost 4 bases, with 7 bases spanning the gap. Germline V gene data show CDR1 as LGHNA and CDR2 as YNFKEQ. The CDR3 length is 14 residues. The CDR3 sequence: CASSQERNGNTIYF. CDR3 nucleotide sequence: TGTGCCAGCAGCCAAGAGAGGAACGGAAACACCATATATTTT.

V usage is TRBV5-1 and J usage is TRBJ2-5; D is unclear. Between the trimmed V and J ends, which lost 10 bases and 2 bases, there was a span of 9 bases. From germline, CDR1 is SGHRS and CDR2 YFSETQ. The CDR3 covers 11 residues. As DNA, the CDR3 is TGCGCCCCTGTGTATCAAGAGACCCAGTACTTC. Amino acid sequence: CAPVYQETQYF.

V and J are TRBV19 and TRBJ1-2; TRBD1 matches at 9 bases. Germline CDR1 LNHDA, CDR2 SQIVND (reference sequence). This CDR3 has 14 residues. The V and J ends lost 6 bases and 4 bases, in that order; junction bases with no gene match: 6. CDR3 coding DNA: TGTGCCAGTAGCAACAGGGGGCAGGGCTATGGCTACACCTTC. This translates into CASSNRGQGYGYTF.